Each of the 14 T cell receptor beta chains below was sequenced from the same sample in a study of T cell changes during pregnancy in multiple sclerosis. TCRdb's copy holds only in-frame clones and misses some; the assay was immunoSEQ multiplex PCR. The sample has about 80,000 clones, just over 90% seen once. The starting material was peripheral blood, obtained before pregnancy. These receptors were obtained from a female donor with multiple sclerosis, enrolled in a pregnancy study.

J is TRBJ2-1 and V is TRBV7-2; D ambiguous. In germline, CDR1 is SGHTA, CDR2 FQGNSA. V lost 5 bases to trimming and J lost 9 bases, with 11 bases between them. The CDR3 contains 12 residues. The DNA of the CDR3 is TGTGCCAGCAGCCTTTCGTACGGTGAGCAGTTCTTC. Translation: CASSLSYGEQFF.

The V and J genes are TRBV19 and TRBJ2-6, with 7 bases fitting TRBD1. The germline CDR1 and CDR2 sequences are LNHDA and SQIVND (reference sequence). Germline trimming cut 7 bases from V and 0 bases from J; bases unmatched to any gene: 6. The CDR3 is 16 amino acids. CDR3 DNA: TGTGCCAGTAAACAAGGACAGGCCTCTGGGGCCAACGTCCTGACTTTC. Translation gives CASKQGQASGANVLTF.

This clone is labeled as medium-sized. V is TRBV19 and J is TRBJ2-3, with 7 bases aligning to TRBD2. Trimming took 3 bases from V and 6 from J; bases not matched to a gene: 15. Germline loops: CDR1 LNHDA, CDR2 SQIVND (reference sequence). CDR3 length: 17 residues. The CDR3 bases are TGTGCCAGTAGTATCCTTAGCGGGCGGGGGTCGGAGGATACGCAGTATTTT. Its protein is CASSILSGRGSEDTQYF.

This rearrangement joins TRBV5-1 to TRBJ2-5, with TRBD1 identical over 11 bases. CDR3 length: 14 residues. The V and J ends lost 3 bases and 4 bases, in that order; junction bases with no gene match: 2. Germline V lookup: CDR1 SGHRS, CDR2 YFSETQ. This CDR3 is CASSSGQGGETQYF. The CDR3 nucleotides read TGCGCCAGCAGCTCGGGACAGGGGGGAGAGACCCAGTACTTC. Full variable domain (rest looked up from reference TRBV5-1 and TRBJ2-5): KAGVTQTPRYLIKTRGQQVTLSCSPISGHRSVSWYQQTPGQGLQFLFEYFSETQRNKGNFPGRFSGRQFSNSRSEMNVSTLELGDSALYLCASSSGQGGETQYFGPGTRLLVL.

The table lists this clone with a count of one. The chain links TRBV28 to TRBJ1-1; possibly TRBD1 for D (6 bases). The CDR3 runs to 13 residues. The germline CDR1 and CDR2 sequences are MDHEN and SYDVKM. V gave up 4 bases and J gave up 6 bases, with 12 bases separating them. The CDR3 sequence is CASSWGGGAEAFF. CDR3 sequence (DNA): TGTGCCAGCAGTTGGGGGGGCGGAGCTGAAGCTTTCTTT.

The chain recombines TRBV5-1 with TRBJ2-7; 9 bases line up with TRBD2. J lost 6 bases, V lost 4 bases, and 14 bases had no gene match. The CDR3 runs to 16 residues. From germline, CDR1 is SGHRS and CDR2 YFSETQ. The CDR3 coding sequence is TGCGCCAGCAGCCCAGGGAGGCGGGAGGGCGTCATCGAGCAGTACTTC. It specifies CASSPGRREGVIEQYF.

This clone came up a few times. V usage is TRBV29-1 and J usage is TRBJ1-1, with TRBD1 matching over 8 bases. CDR1 is SQVTM, CDR2 ANQGSEA, per germline. The CDR3 runs to 13 residues. Unmatched junction bases numbered 5, after V lost 0 bases and J lost 8 bases. The CDR3, as DNA: TGCAGCGTTGAAGATCGCACAGGGGGGGAAGCTTTCTTT. It is translated as CSVEDRTGGEAFF. Full variable domain (rest looked up from reference TRBV29-1 and TRBJ1-1): SAVISQKPSRDICQRGTSLTIQCQVDSQVTMMFWYRQQPGQSLTLIATANQGSEATYESGFVIDKFPISRPNLTFSTLTVSNMSPEDSSIYLCSVEDRTGGEAFFGQGTRLTVV.

The chain joins TRBV7-9 to TRBJ2-3; D is unclear. The CDR3 contains 16 residues. CDR1 SEHNR and CDR2 FQNEAQ come from the germline V gene (reference sequence). The V end was cut by 5 bases, the J end by 4 bases, with 19 bases between. CDR3 bases: TGTGCCAGCAGCATGAACGTTCTTGGCTCCGCAGATACGCAGTATTTT. Translation gives CASSMNVLGSADTQYF.

This chain connects TRBV6-5 to TRBJ1-2, with D uncertain. Germline CDR1 is MNHEY and CDR2 is SVGAGI. Trimming pared 2 bases from V and 3 bases from J, leaving 16 bases between. The CDR3 consists of 16 residues. The CDR3 DNA is TGTGCCAGCAGTTACACTTCCGCGCGATCTCACTATGGCTACACCTTC. Its protein product is CASSYTSARSHYGYTF.

The chain has TRBV27 and TRBJ2-7; TRBD2 is a possible D gene (6 bases). The germline CDR1 and CDR2 sequences are MNHEY and SMNVEV (reference sequence). The CDR3 spans 15 residues. Trimming stripped 6 bases from V and 3 bases from J, with 18 bases between. Here the CDR3 reads CASRDGLASLYEQYF. In DNA form, the CDR3 reads TGTGCCAGCAGGGATGGGCTAGCGAGCCTCTACGAGCAGTACTTC.

The chain is built from TRBV7-8 and TRBJ2-7; 14 positions match TRBD2. Germline CDR1 and CDR2: SGHVS and FQNEAQ. The junction had 5 bases not matched to a gene; V was cut back by 5 bases and J by 2 bases. The CDR3 consists of 16 residues. CDR3 coding DNA: TGTGCCAGCAGCATCGGACTAGCGGGAGGTCCCTACGAGCAGTACTTC. This codes for CASSIGLAGGPYEQYF.

The chain carries TRBV19 and TRBJ1-1, with TRBD1 identical over 9 bases. V gave up 8 bases and J gave up 0 bases; unmatched junction bases: 1. Germline CDR1 and CDR2: LNHDA and SQIVND (reference sequence). The CDR3 contains 13 residues. This chain's CDR3 is CASGQGLNTEAFF. As DNA, the CDR3 is TGTGCCAGTGGACAGGGGTTGAACACTGAAGCTTTCTTT.

Here the CDR3 reads CASSTQGGEQFF. The CDR3 DNA reads TGCGCCAGCAGCACTCAGGGCGGTGAGCAGTTCTTC. The chain carries TRBV5-1 and TRBJ2-1, with D possibly matching TRBD1 (5 bases). V lost 4 bases and J 9 bases, leaving 11 bases between the germline ends. Looked up from germline, CDR1 is SGHRS and CDR2 is YFSETQ. The CDR3 spans 12 residues. Looking up the rest from reference TRBV5-1 and TRBJ2-1 gives the full variable domain: KAGVTQTPRYLIKTRGQQVTLSCSPISGHRSVSWYQQTPGQGLQFLFEYFSETQRNKGNFPGRFSGRQFSNSRSEMNVSTLELGDSALYLCASSTQGGEQFFGPGTRLTVL.

The rearrangement links TRBV19 to TRBJ2-2; 7 bases fit TRBD1. The CDR3 extends over 14 amino acids. Germline V gene lookup returns CDR1 LNHDA and CDR2 SQIVND (reference sequence). V dropped 9 bases and J dropped 0; count of bases not matched to a gene: 4. CDR3 nucleotide sequence: TGTGCCAGCAAGGGACAGACGAACACCGGGGAGCTGTTTTTT. Amino acid sequence: CASKGQTNTGELFF.